This T cell receptor (beta chain) was recorded in a study of T cell repertoires in cytomegalovirus infection (dated by TCRdb to about 2019). With respect to the entire study: The peptide stimulations were aimed at well-studied HLA-B-restricted epitopes as well as recently identified HLA-C-restricted CMV epitopes, whose presentation resists viral immunomodulation. Because public TCR beta signatures pointed to carriage of CMV infection together with the matching HLA type, the HLA type of each donor mattered for the analysis. Paper-wide results and their limitations: Cumulative frequency of public TCR beta family members discriminated carriers of CMV infection plus the relevant HLA type in this cohort and an independent roughly 340-donor cohort. The ex vivo response was dominated by HLA-C-restricted CMV-specific TCR beta clonotypes, and the single most frequent clonotype in two of eight donors was supplied by these HLA-C-restricted clonotypes.

The meaning of the sample's treatment or condition label: in vitro stimulation with specific CMV peptide epitopes to enrich CMV-specific T cells. Sequencing was carried out with an Illumina HiSeq 1500. The public reads were run again by TCRdb, first through fastp at Q25 and then through MiXCR, and only productive beta chains were kept. Every distinct CDR3 protein forms one entry, paired with its most common genes and DNA. This sample has about 110,000 distinct CDR3 sequences in its table, and about 30% of those were observed once. The ten largest account for 80% to 90% of the sample. The trim is 1 base for V and 1 base for J, with a gap of 13 bases between the germline ends. From the cysteine up to the phenylalanine, the CDR3 has a length of 16 residues. Of all the DNA, just the CDR3 is kept, 48 bases in frame from base 1. CDR1 and CDR2 were assigned from the germline V gene as MGHRA and YSYEKL. A note on this clonotype: Its antigen is not yet known. No much larger clonotype is one base removed from it; base qualities were not supplied.

This TCR was sampled from a human donor in good health (CMV status not recorded). Some clones in this sample may be carry-over from other donors' samples. This specimen consisted of CD8+ T cells from cultured PBMCs, obtained from culture after CMV antigen stimulation. The chain employs TRBV4-1 and TRBJ1-1; possibly the D gene is TRBD1, per 5 matching bases. The nucleotides read TGCGCCAGCAGCCAAGGGGCGGAGGGGAGGAACACTGAAGCTTTCTTT. Its protein product is CASSQGAEGRNTEAFF.